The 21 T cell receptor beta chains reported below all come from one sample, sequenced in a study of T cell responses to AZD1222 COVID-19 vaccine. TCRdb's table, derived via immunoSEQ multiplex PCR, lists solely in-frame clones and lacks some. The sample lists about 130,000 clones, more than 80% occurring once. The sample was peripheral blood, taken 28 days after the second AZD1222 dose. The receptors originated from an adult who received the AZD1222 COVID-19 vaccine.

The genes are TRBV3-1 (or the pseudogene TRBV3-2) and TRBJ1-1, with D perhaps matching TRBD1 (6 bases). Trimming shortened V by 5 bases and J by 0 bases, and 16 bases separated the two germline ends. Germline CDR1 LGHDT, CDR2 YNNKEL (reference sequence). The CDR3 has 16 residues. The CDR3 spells CASSSRDISLNTEAFF. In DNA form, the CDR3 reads TGTGCCAGCAGCTCCCGGGACATCAGCCTGAACACTGAAGCTTTCTTT.

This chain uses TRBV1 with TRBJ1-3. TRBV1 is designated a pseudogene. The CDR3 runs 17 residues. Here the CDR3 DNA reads TGCACCAGCAGCCAAAGCCCGATAGGTGTCTGTGGAAACACCATATATTTT. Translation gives CTSSQSPIGVCGNTIYF.

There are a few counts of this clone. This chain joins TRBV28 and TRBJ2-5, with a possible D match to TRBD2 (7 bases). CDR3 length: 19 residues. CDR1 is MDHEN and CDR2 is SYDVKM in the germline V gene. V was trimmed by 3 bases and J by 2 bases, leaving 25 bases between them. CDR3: CASSFLKLRRGPTQETQYF. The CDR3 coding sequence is TGTGCCAGCAGTTTCTTGAAGTTGAGGCGGGGGCCTACGCAAGAGACCCAGTACTTC.

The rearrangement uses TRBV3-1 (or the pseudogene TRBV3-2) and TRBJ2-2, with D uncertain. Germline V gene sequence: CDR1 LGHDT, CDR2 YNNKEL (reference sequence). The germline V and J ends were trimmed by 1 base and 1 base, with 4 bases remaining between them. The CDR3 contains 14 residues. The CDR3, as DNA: TGTGCCAGCAGCCAAGGACGGAACACCGGGGAGCTGTTTTTT. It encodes CASSQGRNTGELFF.

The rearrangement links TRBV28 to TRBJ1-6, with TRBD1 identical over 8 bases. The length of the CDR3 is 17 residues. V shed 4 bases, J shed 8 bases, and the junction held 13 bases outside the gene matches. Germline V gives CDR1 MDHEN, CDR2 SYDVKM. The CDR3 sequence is CASSSGQGWGTDSPLHF. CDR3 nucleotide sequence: TGTGCCAGCAGTTCCGGACAGGGTTGGGGGACGGATTCACCCCTCCACTTT.

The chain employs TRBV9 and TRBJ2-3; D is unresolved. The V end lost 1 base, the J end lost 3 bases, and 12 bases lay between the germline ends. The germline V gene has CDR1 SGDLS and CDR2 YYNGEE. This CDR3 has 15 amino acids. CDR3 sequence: CASSVYGYQTDTQYF. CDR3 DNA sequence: TGTGCCAGCAGCGTATACGGCTACCAAACAGATACGCAGTATTTT. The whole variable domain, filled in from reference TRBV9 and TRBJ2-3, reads DSGVTQTPKHLITATGQRVTLRCSPRSGDLSVYWYQQSLDQGLQFLIQYYNGEERAKGNILERFSAQQFPDLHSELNLSSLELGDSALYFCASSVYGYQTDTQYFGPGTRLTVL.

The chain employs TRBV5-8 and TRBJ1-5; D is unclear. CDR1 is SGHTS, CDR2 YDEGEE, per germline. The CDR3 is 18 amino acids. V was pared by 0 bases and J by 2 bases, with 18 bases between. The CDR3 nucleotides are TGTGCCAGCAGCTTGGCCCGAGGAGTCGGGGTCGGCAATCAGCCCCAGCATTTT. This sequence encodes CASSLARGVGVGNQPQHF.

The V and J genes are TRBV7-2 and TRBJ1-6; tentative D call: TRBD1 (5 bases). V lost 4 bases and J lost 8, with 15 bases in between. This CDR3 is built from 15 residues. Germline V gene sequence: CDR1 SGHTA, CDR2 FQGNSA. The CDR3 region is CASSSRGVQDSPLHF. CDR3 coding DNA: TGTGCCAGCAGCTCTCGGGGCGTTCAGGATTCACCCCTCCACTTT.

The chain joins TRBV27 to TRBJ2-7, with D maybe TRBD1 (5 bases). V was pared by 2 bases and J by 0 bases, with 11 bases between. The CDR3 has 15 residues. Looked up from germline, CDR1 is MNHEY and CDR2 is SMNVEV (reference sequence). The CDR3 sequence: CASSLTAGPSYEQYF. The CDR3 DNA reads TGTGCCAGCAGTTTAACTGCAGGGCCCTCCTACGAGCAGTACTTC.

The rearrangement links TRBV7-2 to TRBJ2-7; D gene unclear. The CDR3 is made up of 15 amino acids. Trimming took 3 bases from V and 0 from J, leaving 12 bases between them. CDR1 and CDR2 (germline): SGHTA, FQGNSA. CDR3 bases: TGTGCCAGCAGCTTGACGCTGCAGAGCTCCTACGAGCAGTACTTC. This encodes CASSLTLQSSYEQYF.

The CDR3 nucleotides are TGTGCCTGGAGTTACGACAAGGGTGGGGGCTACACCTTC. Translating gives CAWSYDKGGGYTF. The V gene is TRBV30, the J gene TRBJ1-2; D ambiguous. The length of the CDR3 is 13 residues. Trimming removed 2 bases from V and 8 bases from J, with 15 bases in between. Looked up from germline, CDR1 is GTSNPN and CDR2 is SVGIG (reference sequence).

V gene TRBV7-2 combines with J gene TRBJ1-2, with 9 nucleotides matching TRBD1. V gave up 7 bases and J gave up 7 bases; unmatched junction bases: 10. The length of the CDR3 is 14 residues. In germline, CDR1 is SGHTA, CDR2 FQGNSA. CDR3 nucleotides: TGTGCCAGCACCTTCAGACAGGGGGGGTCTGGCTACACCTTC. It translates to CASTFRQGGSGYTF.

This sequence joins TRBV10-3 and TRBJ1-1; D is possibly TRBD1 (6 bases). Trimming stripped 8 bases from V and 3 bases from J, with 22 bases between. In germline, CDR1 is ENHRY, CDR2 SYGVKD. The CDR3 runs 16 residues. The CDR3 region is CAIGGAPGGADTEAFF. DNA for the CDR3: TGTGCCATCGGGGGAGCGCCGGGGGGCGCGGACACTGAAGCTTTCTTT.

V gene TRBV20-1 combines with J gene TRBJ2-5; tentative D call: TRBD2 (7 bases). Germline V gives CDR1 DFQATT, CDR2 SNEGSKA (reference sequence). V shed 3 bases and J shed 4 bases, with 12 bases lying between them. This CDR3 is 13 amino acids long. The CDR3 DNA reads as TGCAGTGCTAGTTGGCGGGGGCGAGAGACCCAGTACTTC. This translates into CSASWRGRETQYF.

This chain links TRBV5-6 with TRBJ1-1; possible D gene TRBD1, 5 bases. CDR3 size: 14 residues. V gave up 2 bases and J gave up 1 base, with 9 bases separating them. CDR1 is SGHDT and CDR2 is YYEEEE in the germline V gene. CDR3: CASSFSGSNTEAFF. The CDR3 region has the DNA TGTGCCAGCAGCTTTTCAGGGTCGAACACTGAAGCTTTCTTT.

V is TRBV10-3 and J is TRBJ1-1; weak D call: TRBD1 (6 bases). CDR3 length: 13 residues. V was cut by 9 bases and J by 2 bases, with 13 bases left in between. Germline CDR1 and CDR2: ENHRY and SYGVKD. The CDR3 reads CAMGARGNTEAFF. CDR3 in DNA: TGTGCCATGGGGGCCAGGGGTAACACTGAAGCTTTCTTT.

The CDR3 DNA is TGTGCCAGCAACTACGGGACGCGGAATCAGCCCCAGCATTTT. It encodes CASNYGTRNQPQHF. The chain recombines TRBV28 with TRBJ1-5; D possibly corresponds to TRBD1 (5 bases). CDR3 length equals 14 residues. CDR1 is MDHEN and CDR2 is SYDVKM in the germline V gene. Trimming removed 7 bases at V and 4 bases at J, with 14 bases between. The whole variable domain, remainder taken from reference TRBV28 and TRBJ1-5, is DVKVTQSSRYLVKRTGEKVFLECVQDMDHENMFWYRQDPGLGLRLIYFSYDVKMKEKGDIPEGYSVSREKKERFSLILESASTNQTSMYLCASNYGTRNQPQHFGDGTRLSIL.

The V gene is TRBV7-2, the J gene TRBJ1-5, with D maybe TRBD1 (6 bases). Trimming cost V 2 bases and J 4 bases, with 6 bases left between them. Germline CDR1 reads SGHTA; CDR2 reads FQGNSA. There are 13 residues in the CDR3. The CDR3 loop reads CASSLQGNQPQHF. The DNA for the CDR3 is TGTGCCAGCAGCTTACAGGGGAATCAGCCCCAGCATTTT.

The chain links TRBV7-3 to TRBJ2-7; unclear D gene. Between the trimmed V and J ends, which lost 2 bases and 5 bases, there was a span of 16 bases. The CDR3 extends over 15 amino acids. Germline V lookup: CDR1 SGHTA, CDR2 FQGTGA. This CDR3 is CASSLGLYGFHEQYF. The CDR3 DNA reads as TGTGCCAGCAGCTTAGGTCTCTACGGGTTCCACGAGCAGTACTTC.

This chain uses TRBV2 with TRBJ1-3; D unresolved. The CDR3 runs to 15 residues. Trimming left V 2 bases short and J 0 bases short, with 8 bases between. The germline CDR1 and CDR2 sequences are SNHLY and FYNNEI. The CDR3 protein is CASSELSFSGNTIYF. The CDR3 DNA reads TGTGCCAGCAGTGAATTGTCCTTCTCTGGAAACACCATATATTTT.

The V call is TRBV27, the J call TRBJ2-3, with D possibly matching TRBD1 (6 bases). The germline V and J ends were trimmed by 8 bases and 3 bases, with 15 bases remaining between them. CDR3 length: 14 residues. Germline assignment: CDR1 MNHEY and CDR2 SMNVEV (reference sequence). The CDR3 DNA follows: TGTGCCAGCGGCAGGGGTTTGGGAACAGATACGCAGTATTTT. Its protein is CASGRGLGTDTQYF.